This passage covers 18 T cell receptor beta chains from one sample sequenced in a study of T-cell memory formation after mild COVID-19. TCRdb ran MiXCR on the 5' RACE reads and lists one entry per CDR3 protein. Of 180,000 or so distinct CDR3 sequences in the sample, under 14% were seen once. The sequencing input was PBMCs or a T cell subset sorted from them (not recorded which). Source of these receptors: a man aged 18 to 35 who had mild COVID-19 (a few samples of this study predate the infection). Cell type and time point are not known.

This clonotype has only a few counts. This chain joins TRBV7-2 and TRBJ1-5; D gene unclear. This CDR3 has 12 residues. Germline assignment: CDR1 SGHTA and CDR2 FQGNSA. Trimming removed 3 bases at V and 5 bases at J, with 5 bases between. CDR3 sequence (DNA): TGTGCCAGCAGCTTTTCCTATCAGCCCCAGCATTTT. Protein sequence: CASSFSYQPQHF.

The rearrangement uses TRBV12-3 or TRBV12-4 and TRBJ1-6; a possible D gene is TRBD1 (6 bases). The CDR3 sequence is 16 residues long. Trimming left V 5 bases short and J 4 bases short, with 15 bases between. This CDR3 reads CASSPRTVPYNSPLHF. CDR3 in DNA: TGTGCCAGCAGTCCACGGACAGTCCCGTATAATTCACCCCTCCACTTT.

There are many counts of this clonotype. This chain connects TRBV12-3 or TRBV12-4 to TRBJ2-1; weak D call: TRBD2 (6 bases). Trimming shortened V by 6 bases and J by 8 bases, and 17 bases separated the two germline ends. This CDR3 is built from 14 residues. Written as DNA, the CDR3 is TGTGCCAGCAGGGAGGACGGGACTCACGATGAGCAGTTCTTC. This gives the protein CASREDGTHDEQFF.

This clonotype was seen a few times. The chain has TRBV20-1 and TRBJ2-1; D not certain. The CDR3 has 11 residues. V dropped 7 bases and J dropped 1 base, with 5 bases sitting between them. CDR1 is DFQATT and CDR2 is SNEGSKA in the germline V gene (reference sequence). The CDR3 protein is CSVSSYNEQFF. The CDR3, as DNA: TGCAGTGTAAGTTCCTACAATGAGCAGTTCTTC.

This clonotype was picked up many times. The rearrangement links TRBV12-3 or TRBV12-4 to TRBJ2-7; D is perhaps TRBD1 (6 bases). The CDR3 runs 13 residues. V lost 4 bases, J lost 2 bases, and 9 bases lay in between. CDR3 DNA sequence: TGTGCCAGCAGTTATCAGGGGCCCTACGAGCAGTACGTC. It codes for CASSYQGPYEQYV.

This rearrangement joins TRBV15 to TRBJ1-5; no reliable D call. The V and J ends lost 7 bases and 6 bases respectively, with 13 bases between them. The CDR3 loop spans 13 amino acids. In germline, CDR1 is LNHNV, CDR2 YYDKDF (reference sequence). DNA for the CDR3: TGTGCCACCAACACGGGTACTAGTCAGCCCCAGCATTTT. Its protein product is CATNTGTSQPQHF.

The CDR3 coding sequence is TGTGCCAGCAGTCGACACCACGCTAGCACAGATACGCAGTATTTT. Its translation: CASSRHHASTDTQYF. The chain couples TRBV7-2 to TRBJ2-3, with D unresolved. Germline CDR1 and CDR2: SGHTA and FQGNSA. The CDR3 is 15 amino acids. V dropped 6 bases and J dropped 0 bases, with 13 bases sitting between them. The full variable domain, with the rest looked up from reference TRBV7-2 and TRBJ2-3, is GAGVSQSPSNKVTEKGKDVELRCDPISGHTALYWYRQSLGQGLEFLIYFQGNSAPDKSGLPSDRFSAERTGGSVSTLTIQRTQQEDSAVYLCASSRHHASTDTQYFGPGTRLTVL.

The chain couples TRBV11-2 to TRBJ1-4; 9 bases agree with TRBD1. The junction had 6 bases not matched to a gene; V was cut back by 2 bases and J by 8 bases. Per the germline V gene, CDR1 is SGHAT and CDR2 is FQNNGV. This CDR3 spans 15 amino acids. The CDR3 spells CASSLIGQGSEKLFF. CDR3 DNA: TGTGCCAGCAGCTTAATTGGACAGGGGAGCGAAAAACTGTTTTTT.

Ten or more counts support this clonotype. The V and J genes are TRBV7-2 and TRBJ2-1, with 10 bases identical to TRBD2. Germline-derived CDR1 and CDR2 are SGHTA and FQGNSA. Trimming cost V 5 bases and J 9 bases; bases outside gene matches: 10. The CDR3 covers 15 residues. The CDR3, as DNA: TGTGCCAGCAGCATTAGCGGGGGGATCCGTCCTGAGCAGTTCTTC. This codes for CASSISGGIRPEQFF.

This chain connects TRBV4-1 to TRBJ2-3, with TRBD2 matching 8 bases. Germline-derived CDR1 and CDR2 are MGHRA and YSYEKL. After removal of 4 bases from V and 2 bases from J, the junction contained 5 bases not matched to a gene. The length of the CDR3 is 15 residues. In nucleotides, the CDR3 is TGCGCCAGCAGCCGAGCGGGGGAGACCACAGATACGCAGTATTTT. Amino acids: CASSRAGETTDTQYF.

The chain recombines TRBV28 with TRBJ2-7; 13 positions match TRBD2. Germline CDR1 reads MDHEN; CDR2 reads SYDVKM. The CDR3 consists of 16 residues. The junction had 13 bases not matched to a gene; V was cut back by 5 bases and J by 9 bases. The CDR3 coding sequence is TGTGCCAGCAGTCCTGCCGGGACTAGCGGGACCCTACGGCAGTACGTC. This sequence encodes CASSPAGTSGTLRQYV.

CDR3 sequence: CASSQGHRYNEQFF. The DNA for the CDR3 is TGTGCCAGCAGCCAAGGGCACAGATACAATGAGCAGTTCTTC. This sequence joins TRBV3-1 and TRBJ2-1; D gene ambiguous. V was clipped by 1 base and J by 4 bases, with 8 bases between them. The CDR3 is 14 residues long. CDR1 LGHDT and CDR2 YNNKEL come from the germline V gene (reference sequence).

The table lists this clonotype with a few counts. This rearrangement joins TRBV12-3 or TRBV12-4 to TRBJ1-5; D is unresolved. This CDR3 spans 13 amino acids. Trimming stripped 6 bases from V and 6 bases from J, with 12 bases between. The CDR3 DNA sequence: TGTGCCAGCAGGCCTGATGGAGGTCAGCCCCAGCATTTT. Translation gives CASRPDGGQPQHF.

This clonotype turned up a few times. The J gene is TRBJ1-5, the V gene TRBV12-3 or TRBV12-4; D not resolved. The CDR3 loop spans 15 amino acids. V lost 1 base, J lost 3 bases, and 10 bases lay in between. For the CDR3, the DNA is TGTGCCAGCAGTTTAGGGGAGGTCGACAATCAGCCCCAGCATTTT. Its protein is CASSLGEVDNQPQHF.

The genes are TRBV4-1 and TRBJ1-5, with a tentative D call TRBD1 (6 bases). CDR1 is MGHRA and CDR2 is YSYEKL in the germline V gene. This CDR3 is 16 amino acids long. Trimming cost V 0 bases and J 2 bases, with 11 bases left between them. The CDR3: CASSQDPGAGNQPQHF. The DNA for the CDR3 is TGCGCCAGCAGCCAAGATCCGGGGGCTGGCAATCAGCCCCAGCATTTT.

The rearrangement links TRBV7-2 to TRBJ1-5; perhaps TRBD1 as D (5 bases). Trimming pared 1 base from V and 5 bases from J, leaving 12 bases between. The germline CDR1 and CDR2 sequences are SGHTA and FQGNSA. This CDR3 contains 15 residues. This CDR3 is CASSLVGRADQPQHF. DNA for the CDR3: TGTGCCAGCAGCTTAGTAGGCAGGGCGGATCAGCCCCAGCATTTT. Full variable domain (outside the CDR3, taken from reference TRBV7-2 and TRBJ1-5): GAGVSQSPSNKVTEKGKDVELRCDPISGHTALYWYRQSLGQGLEFLIYFQGNSAPDKSGLPSDRFSAERTGGSVSTLTIQRTQQEDSAVYLCASSLVGRADQPQHFGDGTRLSIL.

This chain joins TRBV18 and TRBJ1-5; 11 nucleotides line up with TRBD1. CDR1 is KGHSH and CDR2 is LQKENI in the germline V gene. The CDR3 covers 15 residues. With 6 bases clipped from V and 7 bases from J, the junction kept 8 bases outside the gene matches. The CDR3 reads CASSAGTGGGQPQHF. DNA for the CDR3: TGTGCCAGCTCGGCCGGGACAGGGGGTGGGCAGCCCCAGCATTTT.

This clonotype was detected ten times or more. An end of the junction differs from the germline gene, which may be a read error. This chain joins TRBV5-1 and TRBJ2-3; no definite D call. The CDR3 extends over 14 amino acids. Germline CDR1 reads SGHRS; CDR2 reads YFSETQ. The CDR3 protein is CASSLGGPTDTQYF. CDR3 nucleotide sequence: TGTGCCAGCAGCTTAGGCGGTCCCACAGATACGCAGTATTTT.